Below, one T cell receptor (beta chain) is given with its context. Data came from immunoSEQ multiplex PCR; TCRdb stores just in-frame clones and leaves some out. This repertoire shows approximately 100,000 clones, around nine tenths found once; its top ten account for 3% to 4.5%. The sample comes from a study of control samples from healthy donors and cancer patients. Germline assignment: CDR1 SGHRS and CDR2 YFSETQ. CDR3 length: 15 residues. After removal of 0 bases from V and 9 bases from J, the junction contained 7 bases not matched to a gene. The genes are TRBV5-1 and TRBJ2-1; 9 nucleotides agree with TRBD2. The sample was blood. This TCR came from a woman between 18 and 30 years old in good health. The CDR3 spells CASSLVASGEGEQFF. The CDR3 nucleotides are TGCGCCAGCAGCTTGGTGGCTAGCGGGGAGGGTGAGCAGTTCTTC.